A single sample is the source of the 30 T cell receptor beta chains below, sequenced in a study of chemoradiotherapy in HPV16-positive cancers. Sequencing was performed with immunoSEQ multiplex PCR; in TCRdb, only in-frame clones are kept and a portion is missing. The sample carries some 14,000 clones, 60% to 80% recorded once. Sampling was carried out from a patient who underwent chemoradiotherapy. Receptors were obtained from a human donor with HPV-associated anogenital cancer.

The V and J genes are TRBV7-9 and TRBJ1-2, with 9 bases identical to TRBD1. Germline V CDR1 and CDR2: SEHNR, FQNEAQ (reference sequence). The CDR3 covers 14 residues. V lost 5 bases and J lost 10; bases outside the gene matches: 11. The CDR3 DNA reads TGTGCCAGCAGCCCAGCTGCGGGACAGGGTCCCTACACCTTC. Translated, it gives CASSPAAGQGPYTF.

CDR3 nucleotides: TGTGCCAGCAGTGACTTTGCCGACACTGAAGCTTTCTTT. Residues: CASSDFADTEAFF. This sequence joins TRBV25-1 and TRBJ1-1, with no clear D. V lost 3 bases and J 3 bases, leaving 8 bases between the germline ends. Germline assignment: CDR1 MGHDK and CDR2 SYGVNS. The CDR3 runs 13 residues.

The V gene is TRBV29-1, the J gene TRBJ1-2; the match to TRBD1 covers 7 bases. Looked up from germline, CDR1 is SQVTM and CDR2 is ANQGSEA. The junction had 6 bases not matched to a gene; V was cut back by 5 bases and J by 3 bases. The CDR3 runs to 13 residues. CDR3 region: CSVRTGKYYGYTF. The CDR3 DNA is TGCAGCGTTCGGACAGGAAAGTACTATGGCTACACCTTC.

The J gene is TRBJ1-1, the V gene TRBV5-1; 7 nucleotides match TRBD1. The J segment lost 0 bases and the V segment lost 4 bases, leaving 6 bases of the junction unmatched. Per germline, CDR1 SGHRS and CDR2 YFSETQ. This CDR3 has 15 residues. The CDR3 spells CASSRGTAMNTEAFF. In nucleotides, the CDR3 is TGCGCCAGCAGCCGAGGGACAGCAATGAACACTGAAGCTTTCTTT.

The CDR3 is CASSLTGGNQPQHF. DNA for the CDR3: TGTGCCAGCTCCCTTACAGGGGGCAATCAGCCCCAGCATTTT. This chain joins TRBV18 and TRBJ1-5; 7 bases map to TRBD1. The CDR3 spans 14 residues. Germline V lookup: CDR1 KGHSH, CDR2 LQKENI. J was trimmed by 2 bases and V by 6 bases; bases with no gene match: 4.

This chain connects TRBV6-6 to TRBJ1-2, with 10 nucleotides matching TRBD1. J was trimmed by 3 bases and V by 6 bases; bases with no gene match: 7. Germline V CDR1 and CDR2: MNHNY, SVGAGI (reference sequence). This CDR3 region has 15 residues. DNA for the CDR3: TGTGCCAGCAGCGGGACCGGGACAGGGGACTATGGCTACACCTTC. Encoded protein: CASSGTGTGDYGYTF.

The rearrangement joins TRBV7-2 to TRBJ1-6; D ambiguous. Germline CDR1 is SGHTA and CDR2 is FQGNSA. The CDR3 sequence is 14 residues long. V shed 1 base and J shed 8 bases, with 9 bases lying between them. Written as DNA, the CDR3 is TGTGCCAGCAGCTTAGGTTCTCACGATTCACCCCTCCACTTT. This gives the protein CASSLGSHDSPLHF. Full variable domain (rest looked up from reference TRBV7-2 and TRBJ1-6): GAGVSQSPSNKVTEKGKDVELRCDPISGHTALYWYRQSLGQGLEFLIYFQGNSAPDKSGLPSDRFSAERTGGSVSTLTIQRTQQEDSAVYLCASSLGSHDSPLHFGNGTRLTVT.

The genes are TRBV4-3 and TRBJ1-2; D not resolved. Germline values: CDR1 LGHNA, CDR2 YSLEER. Trimming stripped 3 bases from V and 8 bases from J, with 19 bases between. The CDR3 length is 15 residues. The CDR3: CASSQPLDREKGYTF. The CDR3 DNA reads TGCGCCAGCAGCCAGCCCCTAGACCGGGAGAAGGGCTACACCTTC.

This clone was counted a single time. The chain joins TRBV4-3 to TRBJ1-2; TRBD1 agrees at 7 bases. Per germline, CDR1 LGHNA and CDR2 YSLEER. The V gene end was trimmed by 0 bases and the J gene end by 0 bases; junction bases not matched to a gene: 4. There are 16 residues in the CDR3. The CDR3 coding sequence is TGCGCCAGCAGCCAAGACAGGGGGGTTCCTAACTATGGCTACACCTTC. Translating it yields CASSQDRGVPNYGYTF.

The genes are TRBV30 and TRBJ2-3; no clear D gene. Germline lookup yields CDR1 GTSNPN and CDR2 SVGIG (reference sequence). The CDR3 sequence is 14 residues long. Trimming cost V 1 base and J 3 bases, with 11 bases left between them. Here the CDR3 DNA reads TGTGCCTGGAGTGAAATACACTTTACAGATACGCAGTATTTT. Amino acids: CAWSEIHFTDTQYF.

This chain connects TRBV11-2 to TRBJ1-2; no clear D. The CDR3 runs 12 residues. The V end was cut by 3 bases, the J end by 2 bases, with 4 bases between. Germline V CDR1 and CDR2: SGHAT, FQNNGV. The DNA of the CDR3 is TGTGCCAGCAGCTTGGGGAACTATGGCTACACCTTC. Amino acids: CASSLGNYGYTF.

V usage is TRBV5-1 and J usage is TRBJ2-2, with D possibly TRBD2 on 6 matching bases. Per germline, CDR1 SGHRS and CDR2 YFSETQ. V dropped 0 bases and J dropped 4 bases, with 10 bases sitting between them. The CDR3 contains 15 residues. The CDR3 nucleotides are TGCGCCAGCAGCTTGGCCCAGGGAGGCACCGGGGAGCTGTTTTTT. Translation gives CASSLAQGGTGELFF.

This clone was picked up a small number of times. The chain uses TRBV14 and TRBJ2-1, with D possibly being TRBD2 (6 bases). CDR3 length equals 15 residues. Trimming took 4 bases from V and 4 from J, leaving 14 bases between them. Germline V CDR1 and CDR2: SGHDN, FVKESK. DNA for the CDR3: TGTGCCAGCAGCCCCCGACTAGTTCTATACAATGAGCAGTTCTTC. This translates into CASSPRLVLYNEQFF.

The chain recombines TRBV4-2 with TRBJ1-1; no definite D call. Germline V gives CDR1 LGHNA, CDR2 YNFKEQ. This CDR3 has 15 residues. V dropped 4 bases and J dropped 0 bases, with 12 bases sitting between them. The CDR3 nucleotides are TGTGCCAGCAGCCCGGCCAGAGTTATGAACACTGAAGCTTTCTTT. This codes for CASSPARVMNTEAFF.

To note about this clone: Germline is not matched at one junction end, which may reflect a read error. The chain carries TRBV6-1 and TRBJ2-3; TRBD2 matches at 8 bases. Germline V gene sequence: CDR1 MNHNS, CDR2 SASEGT. The CDR3 is 15 amino acids. The CDR3 region is CASSALGGAGYGPDF. The CDR3 DNA sequence: TGTGCCAGCAGTGCCCTCGGGGGGGCCGGGTATGGCCCCGATTTT.

The chain employs TRBV2 and TRBJ2-1, with 7 bases matching TRBD1. The CDR3 length is 14 residues. V shed 7 bases, J shed 9 bases, and the junction held 12 bases outside the gene matches. Germline CDR1 and CDR2: SNHLY and FYNNEI. The DNA of the CDR3 is TGTGCCAGCACGGGACAGACAGGTCGAGCTGAGCAGTTCTTC. Protein sequence: CASTGQTGRAEQFF.

This chain joins TRBV27 and TRBJ1-1, with D possibly being TRBD1 (6 bases). V was trimmed by 4 bases and J by 1 base, leaving 19 bases between them. CDR3 length: 17 amino acids. Germline CDR1 and CDR2: MNHEY and SMNVEV (reference sequence). Here the CDR3 reads CASSSQGQAGSNTEAFF. The CDR3 DNA reads TGTGCCAGCAGTTCCCAGGGGCAAGCGGGGTCGAACACTGAAGCTTTCTTT.

The V call is TRBV7-9, the J call TRBJ2-1; perhaps TRBD2 as D (7 bases). V was trimmed by 10 bases and J by 7 bases, leaving 17 bases between them. The CDR3 spans 13 residues. Germline lookup yields CDR1 SEHNR and CDR2 FQNEAQ (reference sequence). CDR3 sequence: CANEAGAGNEQFF. The CDR3 bases are TGTGCCAACGAGGCGGGGGCCGGGAATGAGCAGTTCTTC. Drawing the rest from reference TRBV7-9 and TRBJ2-1, the complete variable domain is DTGVSQNPRHKITKRGQNVTFRCDPISEHNRLYWYRQTLGQGPEFLTYFQNEAQLEKSRLLSDRFSAERPKGSFSTLEIQRTEQGDSAMYLCANEAGAGNEQFFGPGTRLTVL.

The chain has TRBV9 and TRBJ1-1, with TRBD1 matching over 7 bases. The CDR3 spans 14 residues. The V gene end was trimmed by 3 bases and the J gene end by 1 base; junction bases not matched to a gene: 3. Germline V CDR1 and CDR2: SGDLS, YYNGEE. Here the CDR3 reads CASSEGGRNTEAFF. DNA of the CDR3: TGTGCCAGCAGCGAAGGGGGCAGGAACACTGAAGCTTTCTTT.

The rearrangement uses TRBV5-1 and TRBJ1-2; D is unclear. The CDR3 contains 13 residues. Trimming took off 0 bases at V and 8 bases at J, with 11 bases between the two ends. The germline CDR1 and CDR2 sequences are SGHRS and YFSETQ. The CDR3 bases are TGCGCCAGCAGCTTGGGAGGAGGAGAGGGCTACACCTTC. It specifies CASSLGGGEGYTF.

The rearrangement links TRBV30 to TRBJ2-4; 8 bases are shared with TRBD2. Losses at the gene ends were 3 bases for V and 6 bases for J; bases not matched to a gene: 7. The CDR3 loop spans 14 amino acids. Germline CDR1 is GTSNPN and CDR2 is SVGIG (reference sequence). CDR3 coding DNA: TGTGCCTGGAGACGGCGGGGGGTCGGAAACATTCAGTACTTC. Translating gives CAWRRRGVGNIQYF. Full variable domain (rest looked up from reference TRBV30 and TRBJ2-4): SQTIHQWPATLVQPVGSPLSLECTVEGTSNPNLYWYRQAAGRGLQLLFYSVGIGQISSEVPQNLSASRPQDRQFILSSKKLLLSDSGFYLCAWRRRGVGNIQYFGAGTRLSVL.

The chain carries TRBV7-2 and TRBJ1-5, with D uncertain. V shed 1 base and J shed 2 bases, with 9 bases lying between them. The germline V gene has CDR1 SGHTA and CDR2 FQGNSA. This CDR3 spans 15 amino acids. The CDR3 reads CASSLVHGGNQPQHF. The CDR3 nucleotides read TGTGCCAGCAGCTTAGTTCACGGAGGCAATCAGCCCCAGCATTTT.

The chain recombines TRBV2 with TRBJ2-7, with D unresolved. The CDR3 runs to 16 residues. V shed 4 bases and J shed 2 bases, with 18 bases lying between them. Germline V gene data show CDR1 as SNHLY and CDR2 as FYNNEI. CDR3 coding DNA: TGTGCCAGCAGTGGTCGTCGGACGTCGTTTGCCTACGAGCAGTACTTC. Its protein product is CASSGRRTSFAYEQYF. The full variable domain, its missing parts supplied by reference TRBV2 and TRBJ2-7, is EPEVTQTPSHQVTQMGQEVILRCVPISNHLYFYWYRQILGQKVEFLVSFYNNEISEKSEIFDDQFSVERPDGSNFTLKIRSTKLEDSAMYFCASSGRRTSFAYEQYFGPGTRLTVT.

This clone was counted only a few times. The gene calls are TRBV4-2 and TRBJ2-4; 8 bases are a match to TRBD1. V was pared by 0 bases and J by 1 base, with 8 bases of the junction left unmatched. The CDR3 runs 18 residues. Germline CDR1 LGHNA, CDR2 YNFKEQ. The DNA of the CDR3 is TGTGCCAGCAGCCAAGAGGTCAGGACAGGGACCGCCAAAAACATTCAGTACTTC. Its protein is CASSQEVRTGTAKNIQYF.

This sequence joins TRBV7-3 and TRBJ2-1; 9 nucleotides align to TRBD1. The CDR3 sequence is 15 residues long. Per germline, CDR1 SGHTA and CDR2 FQGTGA. Losses at the gene ends were 5 bases for V and 4 bases for J; bases not matched to a gene: 6. CDR3 sequence reads: CASSPTGGQYNEQFF. Here the CDR3 DNA reads TGTGCCAGCAGCCCCACAGGGGGCCAGTACAATGAGCAGTTCTTC. The complete variable domain, with remaining parts taken from reference TRBV7-3 and TRBJ2-1, reads GAGVSQTPSNKVTEKGKYVELRCDPISGHTALYWYRQSLGQGPEFLIYFQGTGAADDSGLPNDRFFAVRPEGSVSTLKIQRTERGDSAVYLCASSPTGGQYNEQFFGPGTRLTVL.

The gene calls are TRBV13 and TRBJ2-3; 11 nucleotides agree with TRBD1. With 6 bases clipped from V and 2 bases from J, the junction kept 13 bases outside the gene matches. CDR1 is PRHDT and CDR2 is FYEKMQ in the germline V gene (reference sequence). The CDR3 runs to 18 residues. CDR3 sequence (DNA): TGTGCCAGCAGGCCTAATCCGGGACAGGGGGAGATCACAGATACGCAGTATTTT. Residues: CASRPNPGQGEITDTQYF.

J is TRBJ2-5 and V is TRBV6-5; D perhaps matches TRBD2 (6 bases). Per germline, CDR1 MNHEY and CDR2 SVGAGI. The CDR3 is 14 amino acids. Trimming stripped 6 bases from V and 2 bases from J, with 13 bases between. DNA of the CDR3: TGTGCCAGCAGCCGGGACGGGACTCAAGAGACCCAGTACTTC. Translated: CASSRDGTQETQYF.

Worth noting for this clone: At one boundary the junction diverges from the germline segment, which might be a read error. The chain recombines TRBV7-7 with TRBJ2-7, with 10 bases fitting TRBD1. Germline CDR1 and CDR2: SSHAT and FNYEAQ (reference sequence). This CDR3 has 14 residues. The CDR3 DNA sequence: TGTGCTAGCAGCCCTCTTGGGACAGGGGCCGAGCAGTACTTC. Its translation: CASSPLGTGAEQYF.

The rearrangement uses TRBV19 and TRBJ2-2, with D possibly matching TRBD2 (5 bases). The CDR3 is made up of 15 amino acids. Germline CDR1 and CDR2: LNHDA and SQIVND (reference sequence). Trimming pared 7 bases from V and 7 bases from J, leaving 19 bases between. CDR3 in amino acids: CASTPTNGVNGELFF. The CDR3, as DNA: TGTGCCAGTACGCCAACAAACGGGGTAAACGGGGAGCTGTTTTTT.

The J gene is TRBJ2-3, the V gene TRBV25-1, with a weak D call TRBD2 (6 bases). Germline-derived CDR1 and CDR2 are MGHDK and SYGVNS. V was pared by 2 bases and J by 4 bases, with 10 bases between. The CDR3 contains 14 residues. The CDR3 nucleotides are TGTGCCAGCAGTGAAGTAGCGGCGGCAGATACGCAGTATTTT. Amino acid sequence: CASSEVAAADTQYF.